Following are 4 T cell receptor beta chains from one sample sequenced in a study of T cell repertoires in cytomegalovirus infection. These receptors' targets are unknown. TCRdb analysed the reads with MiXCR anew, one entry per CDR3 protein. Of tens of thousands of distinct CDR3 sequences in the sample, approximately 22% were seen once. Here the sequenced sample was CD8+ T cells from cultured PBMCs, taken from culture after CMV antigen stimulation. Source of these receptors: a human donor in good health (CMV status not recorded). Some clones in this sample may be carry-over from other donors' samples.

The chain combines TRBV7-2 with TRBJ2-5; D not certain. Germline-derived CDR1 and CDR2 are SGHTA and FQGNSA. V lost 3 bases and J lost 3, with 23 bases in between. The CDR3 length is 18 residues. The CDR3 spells CASSFPLGHQPFKETQYF. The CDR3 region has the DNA TGTGCCAGCAGCTTCCCCTTGGGCCATCAACCTTTCAAAGAGACCCAGTACTTC.

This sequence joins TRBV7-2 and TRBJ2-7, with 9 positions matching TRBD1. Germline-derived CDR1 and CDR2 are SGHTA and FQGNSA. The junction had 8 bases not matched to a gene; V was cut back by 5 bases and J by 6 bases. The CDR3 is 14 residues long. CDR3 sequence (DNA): TGTGCCAGCAGCCAGGGACAGGGTCGGAGCGAGCAGTACTTC. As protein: CASSQGQGRSEQYF. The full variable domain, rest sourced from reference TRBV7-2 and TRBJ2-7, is GAGVSQSPSNKVTEKGKDVELRCDPISGHTALYWYRQSLGQGLEFLIYFQGNSAPDKSGLPSDRFSAERTGGSVSTLTIQRTQQEDSAVYLCASSQGQGRSEQYFGPGTRLTVT.

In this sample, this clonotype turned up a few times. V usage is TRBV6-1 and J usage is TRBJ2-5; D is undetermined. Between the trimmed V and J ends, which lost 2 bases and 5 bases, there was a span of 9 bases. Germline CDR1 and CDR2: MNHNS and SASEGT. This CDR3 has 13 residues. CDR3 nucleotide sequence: TGTGCCAGCAGTGAAAGCCCCGCGGAGACCCAGTACTTC. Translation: CASSESPAETQYF.

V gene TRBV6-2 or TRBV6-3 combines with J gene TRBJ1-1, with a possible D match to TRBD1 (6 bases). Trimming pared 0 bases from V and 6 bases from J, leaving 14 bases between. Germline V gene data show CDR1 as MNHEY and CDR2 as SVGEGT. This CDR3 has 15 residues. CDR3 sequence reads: CASSYSRTPGAEAFF. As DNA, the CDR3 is TGTGCCAGCAGTTACTCGAGGACCCCAGGGGCTGAAGCTTTCTTT.